This note documents a single T cell receptor beta chain sequence. Its antigen is unknown. This CDR3 has 14 residues. Germline V lookup: CDR1 MGHDK, CDR2 SYGVNS. V shed 4 bases and J shed 12 bases, with 18 bases lying between them. This sample was included in a study of cytomegalovirus exposure and HLA in healthy donors. The PCR was carried out with 60 Vbeta primers and 13 Jbeta primers. Sequencing was performed with immunoSEQ multiplex PCR; in TCRdb, only in-frame clones are kept and a portion is missing. The profile shows approximately 50,000 clones, 75% to 85% of them singletons. Study observations and caveats: In a later analysis, TCR beta V- and J-gene trimming showed a link to a missense DCLRE1C variant.

The receptor was derived from a young man in good health and CMV-seronegative. J is TRBJ1-4 and V is TRBV25-1; a possible D gene is TRBD1 (6 bases). The sequenced material came from PBMCs. The CDR3: CASSGALPGEELFF. The CDR3 DNA follows: TGTGCCAGCAGTGGGGCCCTCCCAGGGGAAGAACTGTTTTTT.